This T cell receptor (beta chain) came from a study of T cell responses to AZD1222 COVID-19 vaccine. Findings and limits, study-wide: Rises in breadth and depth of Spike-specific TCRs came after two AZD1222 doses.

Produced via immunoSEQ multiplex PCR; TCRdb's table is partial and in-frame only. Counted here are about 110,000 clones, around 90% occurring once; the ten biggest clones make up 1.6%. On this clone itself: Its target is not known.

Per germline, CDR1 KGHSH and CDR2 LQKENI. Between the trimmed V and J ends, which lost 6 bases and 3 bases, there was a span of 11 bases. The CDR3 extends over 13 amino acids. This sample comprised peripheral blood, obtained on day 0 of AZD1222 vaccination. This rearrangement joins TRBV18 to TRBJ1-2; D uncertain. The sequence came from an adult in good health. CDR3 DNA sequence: TGTGCCAGCTCCCCTCTCCAGGACTATGGCTACACCTTC. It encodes CASSPLQDYGYTF. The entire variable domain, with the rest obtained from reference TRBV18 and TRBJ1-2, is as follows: NAGVMQNPRHLVRRRGQEARLRCSPMKGHSHVYWYRQLPEEGLKFMVYLQKENIIDESGMPKERFSAEFPKEGPSILRIQQVVRGDSAAYFCASSPLQDYGYTFGSGTRLTVV.